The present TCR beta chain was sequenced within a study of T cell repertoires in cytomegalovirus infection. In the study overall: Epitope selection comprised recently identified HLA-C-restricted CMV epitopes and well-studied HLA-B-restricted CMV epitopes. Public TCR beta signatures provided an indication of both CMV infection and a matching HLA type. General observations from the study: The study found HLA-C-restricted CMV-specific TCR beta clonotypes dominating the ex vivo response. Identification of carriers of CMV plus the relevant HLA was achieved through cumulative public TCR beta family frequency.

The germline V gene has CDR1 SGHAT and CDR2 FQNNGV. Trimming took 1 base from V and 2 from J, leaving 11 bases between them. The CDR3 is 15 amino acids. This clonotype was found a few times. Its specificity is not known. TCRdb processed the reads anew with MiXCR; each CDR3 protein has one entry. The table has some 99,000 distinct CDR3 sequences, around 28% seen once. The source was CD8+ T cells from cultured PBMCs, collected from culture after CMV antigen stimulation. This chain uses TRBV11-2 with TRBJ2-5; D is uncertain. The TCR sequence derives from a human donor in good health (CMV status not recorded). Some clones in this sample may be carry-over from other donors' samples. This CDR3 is CASSLGQALQETQYF. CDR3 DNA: TGTGCCAGCAGCTTAGGGCAGGCTCTGCAAGAGACCCAGTACTTC.